This TCR beta chain was retrieved from a study of T cell repertoires in cytomegalovirus infection. Study-level information: Indicated by public TCR beta signatures were CMV infection and matching HLA type.

Study conclusions and caveats: There were carriers of CMV plus the relevant HLA, and cumulative public TCR beta family frequency identified them. Dominating the ex vivo response were HLA-C-restricted CMV-specific TCR beta clonotypes.

One entry per CDR3 protein, called by TCRdb with MiXCR from the reads. In the table there are around 770,000 distinct CDR3 sequences, almost 30% of which are singletons. In the case of this clonotype: The antigen is unknown. A much bigger clone sits one base away, suggesting this may be a read error.

The sequencing here drew on cultured CD8+ T cells from PBMCs, taken from culture after CMV antigen stimulation. The clonotype comes from a human donor in good health (CMV status not recorded). Some clones in this sample may be carry-over from other donors' samples.

CDR3 amino acids: CASSPGHPNTEAFF. Written as DNA, the CDR3 is TGTGCCAGCAGCCCCGGACACCCGAACACTGAAGCTTTCTTT. The chain links TRBV5-4 to TRBJ1-1; D perhaps matches TRBD1 (5 bases). The V gene's germline CDR1 is SGHNT and CDR2 YYREEE (reference sequence). Trimming cost V 4 bases and J 1 base, with 11 bases left between them. CDR3 length: 14 amino acids.